These 2 T cell receptor beta chains were sequenced from one sample in a study of CD8+ T cells in alopecia areata. Sequencing used cDNA as its template, made by extracting RNA and reverse transcribing it. Produced via immunoSEQ multiplex PCR; TCRdb's table is partial and in-frame only. The repertoire holds 95,000 to 110,000 clones, roughly 84% seen once, with over 20% in the top ten. Treatment: oral pan-JAK inhibitor, 5-10 mg twice daily. Specimen: CD8+ T cells sorted from blood, collected at week 24, from a patient treated with tofacitinib. The receptors were gathered from a human donor with alopecia areata.

This clone was picked up a small number of times. The chain is built from TRBV2 and TRBJ1-4; no clear D. The CDR3 loop spans 14 amino acids. In germline, CDR1 is SNHLY, CDR2 FYNNEI. Trimming pared 7 bases from V and 0 bases from J, leaving 9 bases between. In nucleotides, the CDR3 is TGTGCCAGCATTGGACCCTCAACTAATGAAAAACTGTTTTTT. It translates to CASIGPSTNEKLFF.

This clone was seen only a few times. This chain connects TRBV19 to TRBJ2-7; D may be TRBD1 (6 bases). The CDR3 runs to 17 residues. V shed 6 bases and J shed 2 bases, with 23 bases lying between them. CDR1 LNHDA and CDR2 SQIVND come from the germline V gene (reference sequence). CDR3 amino acids: CASRPINRTVTPYEQYF. The CDR3 DNA is TGTGCCAGTAGGCCTATAAATAGGACAGTTACACCCTACGAGCAGTACTTC.